This T cell receptor (beta chain) was identified during a study of spatial heterogeneity in lung cancer. Germline-derived CDR1 and CDR2 are DFQATT and SNEGSKA (reference sequence). The J segment lost 8 bases and the V segment lost 6 bases, leaving 13 bases of the junction unmatched. The CDR3 consists of 14 residues. Time point: sample taken at primary tumor resection. No cells were sorted before sequencing. The whole RNA sequenced was extracted from tumor, nontumor lung or frozen PBMC. Individual TCR cDNA molecules each bore their own unique molecular identifier. TCRdb reprocessed the 5' RACE reads via MiXCR and lists one record per CDR3 protein. The repertoire consists of about 48,000 distinct CDR3 sequences, with approximately 5.7% occurring once and the leading ten covering around 10%. This clonotype occurred many times.

Sequencing used PBMCs, obtained at surgery. The chain has TRBV20-1 and TRBJ2-1; 7 bases line up with TRBD2. The receptor was isolated from a male donor with early-stage non-small cell lung cancer. Here the CDR3 DNA reads TGCAGTGCCCGCAGAGGAGCGGGGCGAGATGAGCAGTTCTTC. It yields the protein CSARRGAGRDEQFF.